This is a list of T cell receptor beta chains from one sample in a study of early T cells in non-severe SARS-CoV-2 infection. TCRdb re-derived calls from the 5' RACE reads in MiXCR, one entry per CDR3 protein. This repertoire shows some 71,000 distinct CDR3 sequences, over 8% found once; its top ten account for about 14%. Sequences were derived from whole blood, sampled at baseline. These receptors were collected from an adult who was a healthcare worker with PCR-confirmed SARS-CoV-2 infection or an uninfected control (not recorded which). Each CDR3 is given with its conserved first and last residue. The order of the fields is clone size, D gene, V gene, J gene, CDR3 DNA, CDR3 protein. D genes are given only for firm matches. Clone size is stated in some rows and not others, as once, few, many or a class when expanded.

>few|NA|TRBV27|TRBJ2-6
TGTGCCAGCAGTCCATCCTCGGAGGGGACTGGGGCCAACGTCCTGACTTTC
CASSPSSEGTGANVLTF
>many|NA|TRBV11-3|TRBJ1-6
TGTGCCAGCAGCTCAACATCACGGAATTCACCCCTCCACTTT
CASSSTSRNSPLHF
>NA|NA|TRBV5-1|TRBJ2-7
TGCGCCAGCGCGAACGGGGCCTCCTACGAGCAGTACTTC
CASANGASYEQYF
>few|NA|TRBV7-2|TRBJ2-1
TGTGCCAGCAGCTTAGTTACCGGGGGATACAATGAGCAGTTCTTC
CASSLVTGGYNEQFF
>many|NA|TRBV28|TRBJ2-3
TGTGCCAGCAGGCCCTCCTTTGGTGACAGAGCGAGCACAGATACGCAGTATTTT
CASRPSFGDRASTDTQYF
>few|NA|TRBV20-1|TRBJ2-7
TGCAGTGCTAGACGCGAGGGCTACGAGCAGTACTTC
CSARREGYEQYF
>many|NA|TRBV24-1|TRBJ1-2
TGTGCCACCAGTGAGGGCGATGGGAACTATGGCTACACCTTC
CATSEGDGNYGYTF
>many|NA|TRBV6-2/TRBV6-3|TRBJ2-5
TGTGCCAGCAGCCACGGTCGCCAGTACTTC
CASSHGRQYF
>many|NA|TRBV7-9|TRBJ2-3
TGTGCCAGCAGCTTCAGGGCGCCTAGCACAGATACGCAGTATTTT
CASSFRAPSTDTQYF
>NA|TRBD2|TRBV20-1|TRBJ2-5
TGCAGTGCTAGCCCAGCGGGAGTAGCCCAGTACTTC
CSASPAGVAQYF
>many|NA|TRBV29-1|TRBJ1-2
TGCAGCGTTGAATTTGGGGGATGGGGCTACACCTTC
CSVEFGGWGYTF
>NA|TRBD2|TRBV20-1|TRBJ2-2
TGCAGTGCTAGAAGTAGGACTAGGTCGAGCACCGGGGAGCTGTTTTTT
CSARSRTRSSTGELFF
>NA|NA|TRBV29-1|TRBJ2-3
TGCAGCGTTGACCCGGGAGATACGCAGTATTTT
CSVDPGDTQYF
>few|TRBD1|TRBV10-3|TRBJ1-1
TGTGCCATCAGTGAGTCGAACAGGGGTGGTACTGAAGCTTTCTTT
CAISESNRGGTEAFF
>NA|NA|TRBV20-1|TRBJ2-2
TGCAGTGCCCAAGGACGGGGGTACACCGGGGAGCTGTTTTTT
CSAQGRGYTGELFF
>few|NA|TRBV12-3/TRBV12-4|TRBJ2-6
TGTGCCAGCAGTTTTGCCCCCATCCCCCTACAGGGCTCTGGGGCCAACGTCCTGACTTTC
CASSFAPIPLQGSGANVLTF
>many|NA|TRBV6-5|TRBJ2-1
TGTGCCAGCAGTTATTCGAACAGCCTGGGGTACAATGAGCAGTTCTTC
CASSYSNSLGYNEQFF
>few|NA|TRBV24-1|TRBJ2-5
TGTGCCACCAGTGATAGACAGACCCAAGAGACCCAGTACTTC
CATSDRQTQETQYF
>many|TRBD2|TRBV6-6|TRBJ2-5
TGTGCCAGCAGTTACAGTTTGGAGGGAGGGCCGGTAGAGACCCAGTACTTC
CASSYSLEGGPVETQYF
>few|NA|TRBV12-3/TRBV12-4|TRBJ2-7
TGTGCCAGCAGTTCCCCCCGGGGCAGATACGAGCAGTACTTC
CASSSPRGRYEQYF
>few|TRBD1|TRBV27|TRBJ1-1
TGTGCCAGTACGAGACAGGGAAGCACTGAAGCTTTCTTT
CASTRQGSTEAFF
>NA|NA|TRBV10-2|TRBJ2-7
TGCGCCAGCAGTGAGTCCCCCGTGGGAGTGTCAGAGCAGTACTTC
CASSESPVGVSEQYF
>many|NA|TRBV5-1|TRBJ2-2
TGCGCCAGCAGCTTGGGGGATTACCTATCCGGGGAGCTGTTTTTT
CASSLGDYLSGELFF
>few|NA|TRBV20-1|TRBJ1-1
TGCAGTGCTAGTCAGGGATTTGGCACTGAAGCTTTCTTT
CSASQGFGTEAFF
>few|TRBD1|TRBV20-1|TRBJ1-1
TGCAGTGCTTTCGATGACAGGGGAAGTGGTGAAGCTTTCTTT
CSAFDDRGSGEAFF
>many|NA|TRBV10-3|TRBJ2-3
TGTGCCTCCCGTGAGGGCGTTGGAGATACGCAGTATTTT
CASREGVGDTQYF
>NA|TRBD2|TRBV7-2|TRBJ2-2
TGTGCCAGCAGCTCTTCTAGCGGGAGTGTTGGGACCGGGGAGCTGTTTTTT
CASSSSSGSVGTGELFF
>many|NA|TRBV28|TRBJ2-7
TGTGCCAGCAGGATACAGGGAATCTCCTACGAGCAGTACTTC
CASRIQGISYEQYF